This T cell receptor (beta chain) was recovered during a study of cytomegalovirus exposure and HLA in healthy donors. Study-level results: Later on, an analysis tied approximately 17,000 TCR beta sequences to HLA alleles at 0.05 false discovery rate. Association of a missense DCLRE1C variant with TCR beta V- and J-gene trimming was reported in a later analysis. Earlier analysis looked at TCR beta V segments, and most were productive about 90% or about 30% of the time.

It was with 60 Vbeta and 13 Jbeta primers that the PCR ran. TCRdb's table, derived via immunoSEQ multiplex PCR, lists solely in-frame clones and lacks some. The profile covers under 200,000 clones, with more than 60% appearing a single time and 3.5% to 5% taken by the ten largest. V was clipped by 4 bases and J by 0 bases; unmatched bases: 5. Germline V gene sequence: CDR1 MDHEN, CDR2 SYDVKM. The CDR3 consists of 15 residues. With regard to this clone: Its antigen remains unidentified.

Sequenced sample: PBMCs. The J gene is TRBJ1-2, the V gene TRBV28; the match to TRBD1 covers 7 bases. The TCR was taken from a man aged 35-49 years in good health and CMV-seronegative. CDR3 bases: TGTGCCAGCAGTTCCACGGACAGGCCTAACTATGGCTACACCTTC. Its protein is CASSSTDRPNYGYTF.